Following are 30 T cell receptor beta chains from one sample sequenced in a study of human T cells and chemical hapten exposure. TCRdb ran MiXCR on the RACE reads and lists one entry per CDR3 protein. The sample holds approximately 89,000 distinct CDR3 sequences, around 9.6% seen once. Time point noted: patch test 2, 6 weeks after DPC sensitization. Treatment of the sample: therapeutic diphenylcyclopropenone sensitization with weekly scalp DPC. The sample consisted of whole blood, taken in connection with sensitization to the hapten diphenylcyclopropenone (DPC). These receptors were obtained from a woman aged 30 to 39 with alopecia areata. Some clones in this sample may be carry-over from other donors' samples.

This clonotype was recorded a few times. The chain recombines TRBV7-2 with TRBJ1-6; D is possibly TRBD1 (6 bases). V was cut by 2 bases and J by 5 bases, with 10 bases left in between. Germline-derived CDR1 and CDR2 are SGHTA and FQGNSA. The CDR3 totals 15 residues. CDR3 protein: CASSLNGQNNSPLHF. The CDR3 DNA sequence: TGTGCCAGCAGCTTAAATGGACAGAATAATTCACCCCTCCACTTT.

This clonotype was recorded a few times. This chain links TRBV29-1 with TRBJ1-4, with 7 bases matching TRBD1. Per the germline V gene, CDR1 is SQVTM and CDR2 is ANQGSEA. With V trimmed by 7 bases and J by 4 bases, 6 bases remained unmatched. This CDR3 has 13 residues. CDR3 coding DNA: TGCAGCGCGGGGACAGACTTTAATGAAAAACTGTTTTTT. This encodes CSAGTDFNEKLFF.

The table lists this clonotype with many counts. The chain carries TRBV20-1 and TRBJ2-2; possible D gene TRBD1, 6 bases. From germline, CDR1 is DFQATT and CDR2 SNEGSKA (reference sequence). The CDR3 consists of 14 residues. V shed 4 bases and J shed 3 bases, with 12 bases lying between them. As DNA, the CDR3 is TGCAGTGCTAAACAGGGTATTTACACCGGGGAGCTGTTTTTT. Its translation is CSAKQGIYTGELFF.

This clonotype appeared many times. This chain joins TRBV7-8 and TRBJ2-2, with TRBD1 identical over 7 bases. Trimming took 3 bases from V and 4 from J; bases not matched to a gene: 11. CDR1 SGHVS and CDR2 FQNEAQ come from the germline V gene. The CDR3 has 17 amino acids. The CDR3 DNA sequence: TGTGCCAGCAGCTTTCCCAGGGGGACAGCAGGCACCGGGGAGCTGTTTTTT. Amino acid sequence: CASSFPRGTAGTGELFF.

The chain links TRBV7-8 to TRBJ1-1; D gene unclear. V was cut by 5 bases and J by 0 bases, with 16 bases left in between. The CDR3 covers 16 residues. CDR1 is SGHVS and CDR2 is FQNEAQ in the germline V gene. The CDR3 DNA reads TGTGCCAGCAGCCCCGTTAATAAGAAAATGAACACTGAAGCTTTCTTT. Residues: CASSPVNKKMNTEAFF.

This clonotype showed up many times. The rearrangement uses TRBV14 and TRBJ2-2; maybe TRBD1 (6 bases). Between the trimmed V and J ends, which lost 2 bases and 4 bases, there was a span of 11 bases. The CDR3 is 15 amino acids. Germline-derived CDR1 and CDR2 are SGHDN and FVKESK. The CDR3 nucleotides are TGTGCCAGCAGCCAACACAGGGAAGGCACCGGGGAGCTGTTTTTT. Translation: CASSQHREGTGELFF.

The chain has TRBV5-6 and TRBJ2-1; 8 bases are a match to TRBD2. Germline V gene data show CDR1 as SGHDT and CDR2 as YYEEEE. The CDR3 is made up of 16 amino acids. V dropped 2 bases and J dropped 0; count of bases not matched to a gene: 4. In nucleotides, the CDR3 is TGTGCCAGCAGCTTTAGGGGGACTAGCTCCTACAATGAGCAGTTCTTC. This encodes CASSFRGTSSYNEQFF.

This clonotype came up many times. The chain combines TRBV29-1 with TRBJ1-1, with D maybe TRBD1 (5 bases). The CDR3 runs 11 residues. V was trimmed by 7 bases and J by 5 bases, leaving 11 bases between them. Germline V lookup: CDR1 SQVTM, CDR2 ANQGSEA. The CDR3 sequence: CSARGGTEAFF. The CDR3, as DNA: TGCAGCGCCCGGGGGGGGACTGAAGCTTTCTTT.

This clonotype was counted a few times. This chain joins TRBV28 and TRBJ1-1, with 7 bases aligning to TRBD1. This CDR3 has 14 amino acids. Per germline, CDR1 MDHEN and CDR2 SYDVKM. V gave up 8 bases and J gave up 5 bases; unmatched junction bases: 11. CDR3: CASFPGTAKTEAFF. The CDR3 nucleotides read TGTGCCAGCTTTCCCGGGACAGCCAAAACTGAAGCTTTCTTT.

This clonotype was found many times. V is TRBV3-1 and J is TRBJ2-1, with 10 bases identical to TRBD1. This CDR3 spans 15 amino acids. CDR1 and CDR2 from the germline V gene are LGHDT and YNNKEL (reference sequence). With V trimmed by 8 bases and J by 9 bases, 13 bases remained unmatched. The CDR3 nucleotides read TGTGCCAGCGGGGGGACAGGGGTTTTGTCGGGTGAGCAGTTCTTC. It codes for CASGGTGVLSGEQFF.

This clonotype was seen more than once but under ten times. This chain joins TRBV29-1 and TRBJ2-3; TRBD2 aligns across 9 bases. This CDR3 is built from 12 residues. With V trimmed by 5 bases and J by 6 bases, 3 bases remained unmatched. Germline loops: CDR1 SQVTM, CDR2 ANQGSEA. The CDR3 protein is CSVKLAGDTQYF. CDR3 nucleotide sequence: TGCAGCGTTAAGCTAGCGGGGGATACGCAGTATTTT.

This clonotype occurred many times. V is TRBV29-1 and J is TRBJ2-7, with a tentative D call TRBD2 (5 bases). The germline CDR1 and CDR2 sequences are SQVTM and ANQGSEA. V lost 3 bases to trimming and J lost 6 bases, with 15 bases between them. This CDR3 is built from 13 residues. The CDR3 spells CSVENAGRTEQYF. The CDR3 coding sequence is TGCAGCGTTGAGAACGCGGGTAGGACCGAGCAGTACTTC.

The J gene is TRBJ2-3, the V gene TRBV11-2, with 10 bases fitting TRBD1. V shed 6 bases and J 0 bases; nucleotides not matched to a gene: 9. The CDR3 is 17 amino acids. Germline CDR1 SGHAT, CDR2 FQNNGV. The CDR3 spells CASRVRRDRGSTDTQYF. The CDR3 nucleotides read TGTGCCAGCAGGGTCCGGCGGGACAGGGGAAGCACAGATACGCAGTATTTT.

This chain links TRBV2 with TRBJ2-2; 8 bases match TRBD2. Germline V gene lookup returns CDR1 SNHLY and CDR2 FYNNEI. V lost 4 bases to trimming and J lost 6 bases; unmatched junction nucleotides: 10. The CDR3 totals 16 residues. CDR3 nucleotide sequence: TGTGCCAGCAGTGGGATGGAGCGGGAGTCGGCCGGGGAGCTGTTTTTT. Its protein is CASSGMERESAGELFF.

Ten or more counts support this clonotype. V is TRBV27 and J is TRBJ1-1; D unclear. V was pared by 8 bases and J by 1 base, with 5 bases between. The CDR3 covers 11 residues. Germline V gives CDR1 MNHEY, CDR2 SMNVEV (reference sequence). The DNA for the CDR3 is TGTGCCAGCGGGAGGAACACTGAAGCTTTCTTT. This encodes CASGRNTEAFF.

This clonotype showed up just a few times. V is TRBV6-2 or TRBV6-3 and J is TRBJ1-5; tentatively, D is TRBD1 (6 bases). Germline assignment: CDR1 MNHEY and CDR2 SVGEGT. The CDR3 has 20 residues. V shed 3 bases and J shed 3 bases, with 27 bases lying between them. CDR3 nucleotide sequence: TGTGCCAGCAGTTATTGGAACTTCGGACAGTCCGGTCTTCCCAATCAGCCCCAGCATTTT. It translates to CASSYWNFGQSGLPNQPQHF.

This clonotype turned up a few times. The chain has TRBV29-1 and TRBJ2-7; D gene uncertain. This CDR3 spans 11 amino acids. CDR1 is SQVTM, CDR2 ANQGSEA, per germline. With 4 bases removed from V and 3 bases from J, the gap between germline ends came to 7 bases. In nucleotides, the CDR3 is TGCAGCGTTGTTAGGGACTACGAGCAGTACTTC. Translated: CSVVRDYEQYF.

The V and J genes are TRBV9 and TRBJ1-6, with D possibly being TRBD1 (5 bases). The V end was cut by 0 bases, the J end by 10 bases, with 17 bases between. CDR1 is SGDLS and CDR2 is YYNGEE in the germline V gene. The CDR3 totals 16 residues. The chain's CDR3 is CASSVGSREFGSPLHF. The CDR3, as DNA: TGTGCCAGCAGCGTAGGAAGCAGGGAGTTTGGCTCACCCCTCCACTTT.

V usage is TRBV15 and J usage is TRBJ1-1; D remains ambiguous. This CDR3 comprises 15 residues. V was trimmed by 5 bases and J by 1 base, leaving 14 bases between them. Germline CDR1 is LNHNV and CDR2 is YYDKDF (reference sequence). The CDR3 nucleotides read TGTGCCACCAGCCCTCGGGGTCTTTCGAACACTGAAGCTTTCTTT. It translates to CATSPRGLSNTEAFF.

This clonotype was recorded at least ten times. This sequence joins TRBV7-6 and TRBJ2-2; no clear D. CDR1 is SGHVS, CDR2 FNYEAQ, per germline. Between the trimmed V and J ends, which lost 2 bases and 5 bases, there was a span of 15 bases. The CDR3 covers 16 residues. CDR3: CASSLREQQFTGELFF. CDR3 bases: TGTGCCAGCAGCTTAAGGGAACAACAATTTACCGGGGAGCTGTTTTTT.

The sample holds many counts of this clonotype. This chain joins TRBV3-1 and TRBJ2-2, with no clear D. Looked up from germline, CDR1 is LGHDT and CDR2 is YNNKEL (reference sequence). This CDR3 region has 16 residues. V gave up 3 bases and J gave up 0 bases, with 11 bases separating them. The CDR3 DNA is TGTGCCAGCAGCCAGCTCGCTGGCGCGAACACCGGGGAGCTGTTTTTT. This codes for CASSQLAGANTGELFF.

The chain combines TRBV9 with TRBJ2-7; D gene ambiguous. The V and J ends lost 0 bases and 6 bases respectively, with 13 bases between them. The V gene's germline CDR1 is SGDLS and CDR2 YYNGEE. The CDR3 length is 14 residues. The CDR3 DNA reads as TGTGCCAGCAGCGTAGGGGATCTAAGCTCCGAGCAGTACTTC. It translates to CASSVGDLSSEQYF.

The rearrangement joins TRBV3-1 to TRBJ2-5; no clear D gene. Looked up from germline, CDR1 is LGHDT and CDR2 is YNNKEL (reference sequence). The V gene lost 2 bases and the J gene lost 2 bases, with 12 bases spanning the gap. The CDR3 extends over 15 amino acids. The CDR3 loop is CASSQLRTNQETQYF. The DNA of the CDR3 is TGTGCCAGCAGCCAACTAAGGACCAATCAAGAGACCCAGTACTTC.

This rearrangement joins TRBV5-1 to TRBJ1-2; D remains unclear. V gave up 0 bases and J gave up 3 bases, with 9 bases separating them. This CDR3 is 14 amino acids long. From germline, CDR1 is SGHRS and CDR2 YFSETQ. CDR3 amino acids: CASSLAGSYYGYTF. CDR3 sequence (DNA): TGCGCCAGCAGCTTGGCGGGCAGCTACTATGGCTACACCTTC.

This clonotype was observed many times. The chain carries TRBV18 and TRBJ1-1, with TRBD1 as a possible D gene (6 bases). The CDR3 consists of 14 residues. The V and J ends lost 6 bases and 10 bases respectively, with 21 bases between them. CDR1 is KGHSH, CDR2 LQKENI, per germline. DNA for the CDR3: TGTGCCAGCTCTCGACAGGAGATTACCCCTGGAGCTTTCTTT. It codes for CASSRQEITPGAFF.

The chain recombines TRBV5-1 with TRBJ2-3, with D unclear. This CDR3 has 12 amino acids. V lost 5 bases and J lost 5, with 9 bases in between. The germline gives CDR1 SGHRS, CDR2 YFSETQ. The CDR3 loop is CASSTEKDTQYF. As DNA, the CDR3 is TGCGCCAGCAGTACGGAAAAAGATACGCAGTATTTT.

This clonotype has ten or more counts. CDR3 coding DNA: TGTGCCAGCAGGACCGGGAGGGCCGGGGGAGATACGCAGTATTTT. Translating gives CASRTGRAGGDTQYF. This chain links TRBV6-5 with TRBJ2-3; 8 positions agree with TRBD2. The trim removed 6 bases at V and 5 bases at J, leaving 10 bases unmatched. Germline V gene data show CDR1 as MNHEY and CDR2 as SVGAGI. This CDR3 is 15 amino acids long.

This clonotype was seen ten or more times. The V call is TRBV18, the J call TRBJ2-1; 7 bases line up with TRBD1. The CDR3 sequence is 16 residues long. Germline values: CDR1 KGHSH, CDR2 LQKENI. Trimming at V came to 8 bases and at J to 4 bases, leaving 14 bases not matched to a gene. In DNA, the CDR3 is TGTGCCAGCACCGGATCAGGGACAGTGGGATACAATGAGCAGTTCTTC. This sequence encodes CASTGSGTVGYNEQFF.

This clonotype has a count of ten or more. The chain uses TRBV4-2 and TRBJ1-1; D unresolved. Trimming shortened V by 3 bases and J by 4 bases, and 18 bases separated the two germline ends. The CDR3 has 16 residues. Germline values: CDR1 LGHNA, CDR2 YNFKEQ. The CDR3, as DNA: TGTGCCAGCAGCCAGGTCACATGGCTTTCGGGCACTGAAGCTTTCTTT. As protein: CASSQVTWLSGTEAFF.

This clonotype was seen many times. V is TRBV29-1 and J is TRBJ2-2, with D possibly being TRBD2 (6 bases). Germline CDR1 SQVTM, CDR2 ANQGSEA. V was trimmed by 4 bases and J by 3 bases, leaving 9 bases between them. The CDR3 has 13 amino acids. CDR3 amino acids: CSVVGLYTGELFF. The CDR3 DNA reads TGCAGCGTTGTGGGACTTTACACCGGGGAGCTGTTTTTT.